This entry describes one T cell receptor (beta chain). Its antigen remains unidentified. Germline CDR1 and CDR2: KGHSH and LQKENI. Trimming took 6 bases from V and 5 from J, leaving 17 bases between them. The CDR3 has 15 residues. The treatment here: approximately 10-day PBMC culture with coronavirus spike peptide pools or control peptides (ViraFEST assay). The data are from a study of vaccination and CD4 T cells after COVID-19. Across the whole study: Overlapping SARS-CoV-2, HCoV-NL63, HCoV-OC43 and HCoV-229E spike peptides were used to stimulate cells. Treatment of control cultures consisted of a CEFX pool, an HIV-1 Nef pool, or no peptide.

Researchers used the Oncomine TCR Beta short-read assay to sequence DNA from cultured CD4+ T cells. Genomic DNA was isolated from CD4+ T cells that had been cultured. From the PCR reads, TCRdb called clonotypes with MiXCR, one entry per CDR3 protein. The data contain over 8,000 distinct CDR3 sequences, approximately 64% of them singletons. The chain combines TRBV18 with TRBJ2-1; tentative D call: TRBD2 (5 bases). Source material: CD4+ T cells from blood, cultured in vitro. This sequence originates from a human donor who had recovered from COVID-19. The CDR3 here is CASSLSLALDNEQFF. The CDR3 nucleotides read TGTGCCAGCTCCCTCTCTTTAGCGTTAGACAATGAGCAGTTCTTC.